Presented here are 26 T cell receptor beta chains from one specimen sequenced in a study of CD8 T cells in ankylosing spondylitis. Regarding the study as a whole: Seemingly distinctive of ankylosing spondylitis blood was a TCR beta motif formed by eight highly homologous variants.

These receptors lack a known antigen. TCRdb reanalysed the 5' RACE reads using MiXCR and keeps one entry per CDR3 protein. The table records hundreds of thousands of distinct CDR3 sequences, 10% to 15% of them present only once. The sample was blood, either unsorted or a sorted T cell fraction (not recorded which). The receptors were sampled from a male donor with ankylosing spondylitis.

This clonotype has only a few counts. Written as DNA, the CDR3 is TGTGCCACCAGTGATGTTAGCGGGGGGGGCTCCTACAATGAGCAGTTCTTC. Encoded protein: CATSDVSGGGSYNEQFF. The chain employs TRBV24-1 and TRBJ2-1; 11 positions match TRBD2. The CDR3 is 17 residues long. Germline V gene lookup returns CDR1 KGHDR and CDR2 SFDVKD. Trimming took 3 bases from V and 0 from J; bases not matched to a gene: 3.

This clonotype has more than one count but fewer than ten. The chain carries TRBV20-1 and TRBJ2-5; possibly TRBD2 for D (5 bases). V shed 3 bases and J shed 7 bases, with 15 bases lying between them. The CDR3 loop spans 13 amino acids. From germline, CDR1 is DFQATT and CDR2 SNEGSKA (reference sequence). CDR3 DNA sequence: TGCAGTGCTAGTTATCTGACCGCGGGGACCCAGTACTTC. It codes for CSASYLTAGTQYF.

This clonotype was seen a handful of times. This rearrangement joins TRBV28 to TRBJ1-6, with 8 bases that match TRBD1. V shed 6 bases, J shed 0 bases, and the junction held 10 bases outside the gene matches. CDR1 and CDR2 (germline): MDHEN, SYDVKM. There are 18 residues in the CDR3. The CDR3 DNA reads TGTGCCAGCAGCACCACCTGGGACAGGAGCTCCTATAATTCACCCCTCCACTTT. It translates to CASSTTWDRSSYNSPLHF.

This clonotype was recorded a few times. V usage is TRBV7-2 and J usage is TRBJ2-3; D call uncertain. The germline V and J ends were trimmed by 2 bases and 6 bases, with 15 bases remaining between them. The CDR3 runs 15 residues. The germline gives CDR1 SGHTA, CDR2 FQGNSA. CDR3 loop: CASSLSSSRSDTQYF. The CDR3 bases are TGTGCCAGCAGCTTAAGCAGCTCGCGTTCGGATACGCAGTATTTT.

This clonotype occurred a few times. The genes are TRBV7-8 and TRBJ1-6, with D possibly TRBD1 on 6 matching bases. V lost 4 bases, J lost 4 bases, and 20 bases lay in between. The CDR3 runs to 18 residues. Per the germline V gene, CDR1 is SGHVS and CDR2 is FQNEAQ. The CDR3 coding sequence is TGTGCCAGCAGCTCTCGGACAGAGGCGGGGGGATATAATTCACCCCTCCACTTT. This translates into CASSSRTEAGGYNSPLHF. Full variable domain (missing parts from reference TRBV7-8 and TRBJ1-6): GAGVSQSPRYKVAKRGQDVALRCDPISGHVSLFWYQQALGQGPEFLTYFQNEAQLDKSGLPSDRFFAERPEGSVSTLKIQRTQQEDSAVYLCASSSRTEAGGYNSPLHFGNGTRLTVT.

This clonotype came up a few times. The rearrangement links TRBV7-3 to TRBJ2-1; D could derive from TRBD1 or TRBD2 (6 bases each). With 8 bases removed from V and 7 bases from J, the gap between germline ends came to 21 bases. CDR1 is SGHTA, CDR2 FQGTGA, per germline. The CDR3 runs 15 residues. The CDR3 coding sequence is TGTGCCAGCGCTAACCCGCGGGACATTTCGAATGAGCAGTTCTTC. The encoded protein is CASANPRDISNEQFF.

This clonotype was counted between two and nine times. The chain has TRBV7-9 and TRBJ2-1; unclear D gene. V lost 2 bases to trimming and J lost 1 base, with 6 bases between them. The V gene's germline CDR1 is SEHNR and CDR2 FQNEAQ (reference sequence). This CDR3 comprises 14 residues. The chain's CDR3 is CASSLLLSYNEQFF. CDR3 nucleotide sequence: TGTGCCAGCAGCTTACTTCTTTCCTACAATGAGCAGTTCTTC.

Only a few counts were recorded for this clonotype. The chain links TRBV12-3 or TRBV12-4 to TRBJ2-7; 10 bases align to TRBD1. The CDR3 is 15 amino acids. The trim removed 6 bases at V and 4 bases at J, leaving 9 bases unmatched. CDR3 amino acids: CASSIWRTGGYEQYF. The DNA for the CDR3 is TGTGCCAGCAGCATATGGCGGACAGGGGGGTACGAGCAGTACTTC.

This clonotype was seen a handful of times. This rearrangement joins TRBV5-6 to TRBJ1-5; the match to TRBD1 covers 8 bases. The CDR3 is 16 amino acids. The germline V gene has CDR1 SGHDT and CDR2 YYEEEE. The trim removed 4 bases at V and 2 bases at J, leaving 8 bases unmatched. Written as DNA, the CDR3 is TGTGCCAGCAGCCCGGGCGGACAGGGCCGCAATCAGCCCCAGCATTTT. Its translation is CASSPGGQGRNQPQHF.

The chain has TRBV7-6 and TRBJ2-7; 9 bases match TRBD2. V lost 1 base and J lost 3; bases outside the gene matches: 4. CDR1 is SGHVS and CDR2 is FNYEAQ in the germline V gene. There are 15 residues in the CDR3. The CDR3 loop reads CASSLGPSGDYEQYF. The CDR3 DNA follows: TGTGCCAGCAGCTTAGGTCCTAGCGGGGACTACGAGCAGTACTTC.

The chain recombines TRBV5-1 with TRBJ1-4; possible D gene TRBD1, 5 bases. V lost 0 bases to trimming and J lost 12 bases, with 15 bases between them. CDR3 size: 14 residues. Germline lookup yields CDR1 SGHRS and CDR2 YFSETQ. The CDR3 region is CASSLAPNSRELFF. The DNA of the CDR3 is TGCGCCAGCAGCTTGGCCCCAAATAGCAGGGAACTGTTTTTT.

In this sample, this clonotype turned up a few times. The J gene is TRBJ1-3, the V gene TRBV20-1; D gene uncertain. The germline V gene encodes CDR1 DFQATT and CDR2 SNEGSKA (reference sequence). This CDR3 has 12 amino acids. For the CDR3, the DNA is TGCGGAACCCTGTCGTCTGGAAACACCATATATTTT. As protein: CGTLSSGNTIYF.

This clonotype was observed a few times. The V call is TRBV7-2, the J call TRBJ2-3; D is ambiguous. Per the germline V gene, CDR1 is SGHTA and CDR2 is FQGNSA. This CDR3 comprises 13 residues. Trimming pared 1 base from V and 8 bases from J, leaving 10 bases between. The CDR3 DNA follows: TGTGCCAGCAGCTTAGAACTGGCTAGTACGCAGTATTTT. This codes for CASSLELASTQYF.

This clonotype was seen more than once but under ten times. This chain links TRBV7-9 with TRBJ2-1; 7 bases align to TRBD1. J was trimmed by 2 bases and V by 5 bases; bases with no gene match: 6. Germline assignment: CDR1 SEHNR and CDR2 FQNEAQ (reference sequence). The CDR3 totals 15 residues. As DNA, the CDR3 is TGTGCCAGCAGCCACCGGGACAGTGCCTACAATGAGCAGTTCTTC. As protein: CASSHRDSAYNEQFF.

The chain uses TRBV20-1 and TRBJ1-4, with D maybe TRBD1 (5 bases). CDR3 length: 14 amino acids. Germline V CDR1 and CDR2: DFQATT, SNEGSKA (reference sequence). Trimming removed 6 bases at V and 6 bases at J, with 17 bases between. The CDR3 sequence: CSAGETVSHEKLFF. CDR3 nucleotides: TGCAGTGCCGGTGAGACAGTTTCACATGAAAAACTGTTTTTT.

V is TRBV18 and J is TRBJ2-7; no clear D gene. The V gene lost 4 bases and the J gene lost 8 bases, with 15 bases spanning the gap. This CDR3 spans 13 amino acids. Germline-derived CDR1 and CDR2 are KGHSH and LQKENI. The CDR3 spells CASSQQAETKQYF. The CDR3, as DNA: TGTGCCAGCTCACAGCAGGCAGAAACAAAGCAGTACTTC. Drawing the rest from reference TRBV18 and TRBJ2-7, the complete variable domain is NAGVMQNPRHLVRRRGQEARLRCSPMKGHSHVYWYRQLPEEGLKFMVYLQKENIIDESGMPKERFSAEFPKEGPSILRIQQVVRGDSAAYFCASSQQAETKQYFGPGTRLTVT.

This clonotype appeared a few times. The chain combines TRBV7-8 with TRBJ2-4; no reliable D call. CDR1 is SGHVS and CDR2 is FQNEAQ in the germline V gene. The CDR3 totals 14 residues. V lost 1 base and J 8 bases, leaving 12 bases between the germline ends. The CDR3 protein is CASSLGTRRDIQYF. The CDR3 region has the DNA TGTGCCAGCAGCTTAGGAACGCGCCGCGACATTCAGTACTTC.

The V and J genes are TRBV20-1 and TRBJ2-7; 7 bases agree with TRBD1. V lost 4 bases and J lost 1; bases outside the gene matches: 10. The germline CDR1 and CDR2 sequences are DFQATT and SNEGSKA (reference sequence). CDR3 size: 15 residues. CDR3 residues: CSATGDSDISYEQYF. The CDR3 DNA is TGCAGTGCTACAGGGGACAGCGACATTTCCTACGAGCAGTACTTC.

Ten or more counts support this clonotype. The V call is TRBV6-5, the J call TRBJ1-5; 8 bases match TRBD1. This CDR3 comprises 14 residues. Per the germline V gene, CDR1 is MNHEY and CDR2 is SVGAGI. The V segment lost 4 bases and the J segment 7 bases; nucleotides outside the gene matches: 6. The CDR3 nucleotides are TGTGCCAGCAGTTTCCAGGGGGCCGGCCAGCCCCAGCATTTT. Translated, it gives CASSFQGAGQPQHF.

The V call is TRBV5-1, the J call TRBJ2-3, with TRBD1 matching 8 bases. Per germline, CDR1 SGHRS and CDR2 YFSETQ. This CDR3 region has 17 residues. The V segment lost 0 bases and the J segment 1 base; nucleotides outside the gene matches: 7. The CDR3 protein is CASSLVRTGLGTDTQYF. CDR3 bases: TGCGCCAGCAGCTTGGTAAGGACAGGGTTGGGCACAGATACGCAGTATTTT.

This clonotype showed up just a few times. This chain joins TRBV9 and TRBJ2-1; 12 nucleotides line up with TRBD2. The CDR3 extends over 17 amino acids. The V segment lost 1 base and the J segment 2 bases; nucleotides outside the gene matches: 4. Germline-derived CDR1 and CDR2 are SGDLS and YYNGEE. The CDR3 here is CASSVRSSGGAYNEQFF. CDR3 coding DNA: TGTGCCAGCAGCGTAAGGTCTAGCGGGGGGGCCTACAATGAGCAGTTCTTC.

This clonotype has a handful of counts. An end of the junction differs from the germline gene, which may be a read error. V gene TRBV11-2 combines with J gene TRBJ2-1; 8 bases are shared with TRBD2. The germline V gene encodes CDR1 SGHAT and CDR2 FQNNGV. The CDR3 length is 13 residues. Here the CDR3 reads CASSSERGFPGQF. The CDR3 region has the DNA TGTGCCAGCAGCAGTGAGCGGGGGTTCCCGGGCCAGTTC.

This clonotype has a handful of counts. CDR3 protein: CASTLGQGAYEQYF. CDR3 sequence (DNA): TGTGCCAGCACCCTTGGACAGGGGGCGTACGAGCAGTACTTC. This chain links TRBV28 with TRBJ2-7; 11 bases fit TRBD1. This CDR3 has 14 residues. J was trimmed by 4 bases and V by 7 bases; bases with no gene match: 6. CDR1 and CDR2 (germline): MDHEN, SYDVKM.

This clonotype was detected ten times or more. J is TRBJ1-1 and V is TRBV20-1; D gene uncertain. V dropped 0 bases and J dropped 0 bases, with 14 bases sitting between them. Looked up from germline, CDR1 is DFQATT and CDR2 is SNEGSKA (reference sequence). CDR3 size: 16 residues. Here the CDR3 DNA reads TGCAGTGCTAGAGATGGGCAGCACCTCGTGAACACTGAAGCTTTCTTT. Translated, it gives CSARDGQHLVNTEAFF.

CDR3 sequence: CSGSTGYYGYTF. CDR3 coding DNA: TGCAGTGGATCGACAGGATATTATGGCTACACCTTC. This chain joins TRBV20-1 and TRBJ1-2; maybe TRBD1 (6 bases). This CDR3 comprises 12 residues. V was shortened by 7 bases and J by 5 bases, with 14 bases between the two germline ends. The germline CDR1 and CDR2 sequences are DFQATT and SNEGSKA (reference sequence).

V gene TRBV15 combines with J gene TRBJ2-3; maybe TRBD1 (7 bases). Per germline, CDR1 LNHNV and CDR2 YYDKDF (reference sequence). The length of the CDR3 is 17 residues. Trimming removed 1 base from V and 1 base from J, with 15 bases in between. The CDR3 is CATSRAQTGEGTDTQYF. The DNA for the CDR3 is TGTGCCACCAGCAGAGCCCAAACAGGGGAGGGCACAGATACGCAGTATTTT. Looking up the rest from reference TRBV15 and TRBJ2-3 gives the full variable domain: DAMVIQNPRYQVTQFGKPVTLSCSQTLNHNVMYWYQQKSSQAPKLLFHYYDKDFNNEADTPDNFQSRRPNTSFCFLDIRSPGLGDTAMYLCATSRAQTGEGTDTQYFGPGTRLTVL.